Below, one T cell receptor (beta chain) is given with its context. Its antigen is not identified. Germline CDR1 reads SGHTA; CDR2 reads FQGNSA. Trimming cost V 6 bases and J 9 bases, with 12 bases left between them. There are 12 residues in the CDR3. This specimen belongs to a study of T cell therapy after organ transplantation. Study details: T cells were expanded 2 weeks with 30 CMV class I/II epitopes.

Some clones are missing from TCRdb's copy, which holds only in-frame ones; the method was immunoSEQ multiplex PCR. This sample has roughly 3,200 clones, with roughly four fifths found just once. Time point described: 4-8 weeks after completion of therapy. Sequenced here: CD8+ T cells from blood, sampled after autologous CMV-specific T cell therapy. This receptor was identified in a human patient who had received a solid organ transplant and had CMV disease. Among the T cells, some may be from the graft donor. The J gene is TRBJ2-1, the V gene TRBV7-2, with D unclear. The CDR3 spells CASSQGSIEQFF. The CDR3 DNA reads TGTGCCAGCAGTCAAGGAAGCATTGAGCAGTTCTTC.